Included here is one T cell receptor (beta chain) sequence, with context. This entry belongs to a study of T-cell memory formation after mild COVID-19. TCRdb analysed the 5' RACE reads with MiXCR anew, one entry per CDR3 protein. This sample has hundreds of thousands of distinct CDR3 sequences, with under 30% found just once. V lost 3 bases and J lost 2, with 13 bases in between. The germline V gene has CDR1 DFQATT and CDR2 SNEGSKA (reference sequence). The CDR3 contains 14 residues. The sequenced sample was PBMCs or a T cell subset sorted from them (not recorded which). The TCR comes from an adult woman who had mild COVID-19 (a few samples of this study predate the infection). Cell type and time point are not known. J is TRBJ2-5 and V is TRBV20-1; no clear D. The CDR3 here is CSASRVEGQETQYF. The DNA of the CDR3 is TGCAGTGCTAGCCGGGTGGAAGGACAAGAGACCCAGTACTTC.